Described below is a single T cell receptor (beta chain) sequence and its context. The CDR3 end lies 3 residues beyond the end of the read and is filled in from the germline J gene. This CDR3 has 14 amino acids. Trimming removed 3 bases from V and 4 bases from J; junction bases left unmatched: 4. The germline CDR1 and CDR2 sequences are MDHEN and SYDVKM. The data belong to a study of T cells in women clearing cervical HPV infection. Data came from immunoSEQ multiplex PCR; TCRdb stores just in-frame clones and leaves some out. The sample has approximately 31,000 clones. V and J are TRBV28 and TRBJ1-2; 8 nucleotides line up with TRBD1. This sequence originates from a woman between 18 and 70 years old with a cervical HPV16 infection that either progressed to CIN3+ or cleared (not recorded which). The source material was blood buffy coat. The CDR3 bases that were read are TGTGCCAGCAGTTTGCAGGGGGCGAGCTATGGC. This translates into CASSLQGASYG. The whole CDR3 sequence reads CASSLQGASYGYTF.